This entry features one T cell receptor beta chain sequence. Isolated per sample were at least 6 million PBMCs. This entry comes from a study of blood T cells in healthy people across ages. The V end lost 2 bases, the J end lost 0 bases, and 7 bases lay between the germline ends. Germline V gene lookup returns CDR1 SGHTA and CDR2 FQGNSA. The CDR3 consists of 14 residues. It was with a sample-barcoded 5' primer and a J-beta primer mix that a second PCR of about 7 to 12 cycles was run. Through a template-switch adaptor with 12 random nucleotides, each cDNA molecule received a tag. TCRdb reprocessed the 5' RACE reads with MiXCR, giving one entry per CDR3 protein. The top ten clones hold approximately 21% of a sample with approximately 850,000 distinct CDR3 sequences, 58% of them seen once.

The TCR originated in a young man in good health. The rearrangement links TRBV7-2 to TRBJ1-1, with D unclear. Sequencing input: blood. CDR3 sequence (DNA): TGTGCCAGCAGCTTAATTGTAATGAACACTGAAGCTTTCTTT. It is translated as CASSLIVMNTEAFF.